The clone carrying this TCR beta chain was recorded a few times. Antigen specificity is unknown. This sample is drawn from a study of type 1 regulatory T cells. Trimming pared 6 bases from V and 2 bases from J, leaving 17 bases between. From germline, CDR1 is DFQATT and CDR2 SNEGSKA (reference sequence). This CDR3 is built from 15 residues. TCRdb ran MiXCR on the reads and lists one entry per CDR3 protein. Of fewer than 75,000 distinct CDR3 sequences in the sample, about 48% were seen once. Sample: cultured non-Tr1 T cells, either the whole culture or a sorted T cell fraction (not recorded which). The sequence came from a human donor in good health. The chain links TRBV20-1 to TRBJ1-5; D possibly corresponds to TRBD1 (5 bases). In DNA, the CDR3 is TGCAGTGCCAGCAACGACAGATACGGCAATCAGCCCCAGCATTTT. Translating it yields CSASNDRYGNQPQHF.